This TCR beta chain emerged from a study of spatial heterogeneity in lung cancer. TCRdb re-called the 5' RACE reads with MiXCR, one entry per CDR3 protein. The sample includes 55,000 to 70,000 distinct CDR3 sequences, approximately 6% of them seen just once. This CDR3 comprises 16 residues. V lost 2 bases, J lost 0 bases, and 2 bases stayed unmatched. The sample holds a few counts of this clonotype. Time point of the sample: sample taken at primary tumor resection. Specimen: PBMCs, collected at surgery. The origin of this receptor is a female donor with early-stage non-small cell lung cancer. V gene TRBV12-3 or TRBV12-4 combines with J gene TRBJ2-7, with 12 bases aligning to TRBD2. This chain's CDR3 is CASSLPGLAGSYEQYF. CDR3 nucleotide sequence: TGTGCCAGCAGTTTACCGGGACTAGCGGGCTCCTACGAGCAGTACTTC.